These 30 T cell receptor beta chains were all obtained from the same sample, sequenced in a study of identical twins. TCRdb re-called the 5' RACE reads with MiXCR, one entry per CDR3 protein. The sample contains around 550,000 distinct CDR3 sequences, approximately 16% of which appear only once. This sample was shared with a second study, whose subject was yellow fever vaccine responses in identical twins.

Sequenced material: CD4+ T cells sorted from blood. Source of these receptors: a woman aged 18-29 years in good health.

This clonotype appeared many times. The chain links TRBV10-3 to TRBJ2-7; no firm D call. Germline CDR1 and CDR2: ENHRY and SYGVKD. This CDR3 spans 12 amino acids. V was cut by 6 bases and J by 2 bases, with 8 bases left in between. For the CDR3, the DNA is TGTGCCATCAGCGCGAGTACCTACGAGCAGTACTTC. Protein: CAISASTYEQYF.

The chain combines TRBV14 with TRBJ2-7, with 12 bases matching TRBD2. The germline V gene encodes CDR1 SGHDN and CDR2 FVKESK. The CDR3 runs to 16 residues. After removal of 0 bases from V and 7 bases from J, the junction contained 7 bases not matched to a gene. The CDR3, as DNA: TGTGCCAGCAGCCAAGATCTAGCGGGAGGGCCGGGGGAGCAGTACTTC. It is translated as CASSQDLAGGPGEQYF. Looking up the rest from reference TRBV14 and TRBJ2-7 gives the full variable domain: EAGVTQFPSHSVIEKGQTVTLRCDPISGHDNLYWYRRVMGKEIKFLLHFVKESKQDESGMPNNRFLAERTGGTYSTLKVQPAELEDSGVYFCASSQDLAGGPGEQYFGPGTRLTVT.

The chain joins TRBV11-2 to TRBJ2-3, with 9 bases lining up with TRBD2. This CDR3 comprises 16 residues. Unmatched junction bases numbered 2, after V lost 1 base and J lost 0 bases. CDR1 SGHAT and CDR2 FQNNGV come from the germline V gene. CDR3 sequence (DNA): TGTGCCAGCAGCTTAGGGACTAGCGCTAGCACAGATACGCAGTATTTT. This gives the protein CASSLGTSASTDTQYF.

This clonotype was counted only a few times. This rearrangement joins TRBV3-1 to TRBJ2-2; possibly TRBD1 for D (6 bases). V was clipped by 5 bases and J by 1 base, with 14 bases between them. Germline V gene sequence: CDR1 LGHDT, CDR2 YNNKEL (reference sequence). This CDR3 comprises 16 residues. In DNA, the CDR3 is TGTGCCAGCAGCTTAAAAGCGACAGGGAACACCGGGGAGCTGTTTTTT. It encodes CASSLKATGNTGELFF. The whole variable domain, filled in from reference TRBV3-1 and TRBJ2-2, reads DTAVSQTPKYLVTQMGNDKSIKCEQNLGHDTMYWYKQDSKKFLKIMFSYNNKELIINETVPNRFSPKSPDKAHLNLHINSLELGDSAVYFCASSLKATGNTGELFFGEGSRLTVL.

The sample holds many counts of this clonotype. J is TRBJ2-3 and V is TRBV7-9; TRBD1 or TRBD2 may be the D gene (5 bases each). The CDR3 covers 14 residues. CDR1 is SEHNR, CDR2 FQNEAQ, per germline (reference sequence). Trimming removed 5 bases from V and 6 bases from J, with 15 bases in between. This CDR3 reads CASSRRLGTDTQYF. Written as DNA, the CDR3 is TGTGCCAGCAGCCGAAGGCTCGGGACCGATACGCAGTATTTT.

The chain joins TRBV21-1 to TRBJ2-5; the D call TRBD1 from the table was never checked on the DNA. TRBV21-1 is flagged as a pseudogene. This CDR3 has 19 amino acids. This CDR3 is CASRQGGQGTPISQETQYF. The DNA of the CDR3 is TGTGCCAGCAGGCAGGGGGGACAGGGGACACCAATTTCACAAGAGACCCAGTACTTC.

The J gene is TRBJ2-3, the V gene TRBV15; 13 bases match TRBD2. The CDR3 is 19 amino acids. From germline, CDR1 is LNHNV and CDR2 YYDKDF (reference sequence). V shed 0 bases and J 3 bases; nucleotides not matched to a gene: 9. This CDR3 is CATSRDPGLAGVWTDTQYF. For the CDR3, the DNA is TGTGCCACCAGCAGAGATCCCGGACTAGCGGGAGTGTGGACAGATACGCAGTATTTT.

The chain recombines TRBV7-6 with TRBJ2-7; D is uncertain. CDR1 and CDR2 (germline): SGHVS, FNYEAQ. The CDR3 is 13 residues long. V was clipped by 1 base and J by 2 bases, with 6 bases between them. For the CDR3, the DNA is TGTGCCAGCAGCTTAGGGAATACCTACGAGCAGTACGTC. Protein product: CASSLGNTYEQYV.

V and J are TRBV7-8 and TRBJ1-4, with D possibly TRBD1 on 5 matching bases. V gave up 1 base and J gave up 8 bases, with 11 bases separating them. The germline CDR1 and CDR2 sequences are SGHVS and FQNEAQ. This CDR3 is 14 amino acids long. The CDR3 DNA reads as TGTGCCAGCAGCTTAGGGGGGAGTACGGAAAAACTGTTTTTT. This codes for CASSLGGSTEKLFF.

This clonotype was seen a handful of times. V gene TRBV5-1 combines with J gene TRBJ2-3, with D perhaps given as TRBD1 or TRBD2 (6 bases each). Germline V gives CDR1 SGHRS, CDR2 YFSETQ. CDR3 size: 17 residues. Between the trimmed V and J ends, which lost 4 bases and 2 bases, there was a span of 20 bases. CDR3 sequence reads: CASSLGSYRVVTDTQYF. DNA of the CDR3: TGCGCCAGCAGCCTCGGGAGTTACAGGGTTGTCACAGATACGCAGTATTTT.

V usage is TRBV27 and J usage is TRBJ2-6, with 10 bases lining up with TRBD2. Germline V gene sequence: CDR1 MNHEY, CDR2 SMNVEV (reference sequence). V trimming: 2 bases; J trimming: 4 bases; junction bases outside the gene matches: 8. This CDR3 has 18 residues. The CDR3 DNA is TGTGCCAGCAGTTTAAGGGCTAGCGGGAGCCCCGGGGCCAACGTCCTGACTTTC. It specifies CASSLRASGSPGANVLTF.

At least ten counts were recorded for this clonotype. This chain links TRBV11-2 with TRBJ2-3; 10 nucleotides match TRBD2. CDR3 size: 16 residues. V gave up 0 bases and J gave up 2 bases; unmatched junction bases: 2. The germline CDR1 and CDR2 sequences are SGHAT and FQNNGV. Here the CDR3 reads CASSLDGLAATDTQYF. Written as DNA, the CDR3 is TGTGCCAGCAGCTTAGACGGACTAGCGGCCACAGATACGCAGTATTTT.

In its sample, this clonotype was seen a few times. The chain combines TRBV3-1 with TRBJ2-7, with 8 positions matching TRBD1. After removal of 4 bases from V and 2 bases from J, the junction contained 4 bases not matched to a gene. CDR1 and CDR2 (germline): LGHDT, YNNKEL (reference sequence). There are 14 residues in the CDR3. The chain's CDR3 is CASSPGTGPYEQYV. As DNA, the CDR3 is TGTGCCAGCAGCCCTGGGACAGGCCCCTACGAGCAGTACGTC.

A word on this clonotype: A read error may account for a junction end that differs from germline. This sequence joins TRBV19 and TRBJ1-1; possibly TRBD1 for D (6 bases). The CDR3 runs to 12 residues. Germline assignment: CDR1 LNHDA and CDR2 SQIVND (reference sequence). For the CDR3, the DNA is TGTGCCAGTAGTATAGAAGACAGGTTTCTCGCTTTT. Its translation: CASSIEDRFLAF.

This clonotype was seen a handful of times. The chain couples TRBV7-9 to TRBJ2-7; 8 bases are shared with TRBD1. With V trimmed by 4 bases and J by 2 bases, 10 bases remained unmatched. The CDR3 runs to 16 residues. CDR1 and CDR2 (germline): SEHNR, FQNEAQ (reference sequence). The CDR3 DNA reads TGTGCCAGCAGCTCTCTCAGGGGGCCAACCCCCTACGAGCAGTACTTC. This codes for CASSSLRGPTPYEQYF.

The V call is TRBV20-1, the J call TRBJ2-5; the match to TRBD2 covers 7 bases. CDR1 and CDR2 (germline): DFQATT, SNEGSKA (reference sequence). V was pared by 0 bases and J by 5 bases, with 6 bases of the junction left unmatched. This CDR3 region has 14 residues. For the CDR3, the DNA is TGCAGTGCTAGAGATCTCTTGGGGGGGGAGACCCAGTACTTC. Its protein is CSARDLLGGETQYF.

The chain is built from TRBV10-3 and TRBJ1-1; weak D call: TRBD1 (6 bases). The CDR3 consists of 14 residues. The V gene's germline CDR1 is ENHRY and CDR2 SYGVKD. V lost 4 bases and J 4 bases, leaving 13 bases between the germline ends. The CDR3 DNA sequence: TGTGCCATCAGTGGGACAGCCCGAGGCACTGAAGCTTTCTTT. Protein product: CAISGTARGTEAFF.

This clonotype came up many times. This sequence joins TRBV28 and TRBJ2-2; no firm D call. The CDR3 is 15 amino acids. Trimming removed 5 bases from V and 4 bases from J, with 14 bases in between. Germline V gene data show CDR1 as MDHEN and CDR2 as SYDVKM. The CDR3 sequence is CASSPARRPTGELFF. CDR3 DNA: TGTGCCAGCAGTCCCGCAAGAAGACCCACCGGGGAGCTGTTTTTT.

This clonotype was observed a handful of times. The chain links TRBV7-3 to TRBJ2-1; 7 bases map to TRBD2. V gave up 2 bases and J gave up 3 bases; unmatched junction bases: 13. Germline V gene sequence: CDR1 SGHTA, CDR2 FQGTGA. There are 18 residues in the CDR3. The DNA of the CDR3 is TGTGCCAGCAGCTTACCACGAACGGGGGGTTTGGACTACAATGAGCAGTTCTTC. Its translation: CASSLPRTGGLDYNEQFF.

The V call is TRBV28, the J call TRBJ2-1, with 13 bases aligning to TRBD2. The trim removed 7 bases at V and 7 bases at J, leaving 7 bases unmatched. The CDR3 runs to 15 residues. Germline V gene sequence: CDR1 MDHEN, CDR2 SYDVKM. The CDR3 DNA reads TGTGCCAGCAATCTCAGGACTAGCGGGAGTAATGAGCAGTTCTTC. The encoded protein is CASNLRTSGSNEQFF.

This chain links TRBV10-1 with TRBJ2-2, with 9 bases fitting TRBD1. The J segment lost 5 bases and the V segment lost 4 bases, leaving 8 bases of the junction unmatched. The CDR3 contains 16 residues. CDR1 is WNHNN, CDR2 SYGVQD, per germline (reference sequence). In DNA form, the CDR3 reads TGCGCCAGCAGTGTATCGGGACAGGGACGTACCGGGGAGCTGTTTTTT. Translation gives CASSVSGQGRTGELFF.

The rearrangement links TRBV20-1 to TRBJ2-5; weak D call: TRBD2 (5 bases). V was cut by 0 bases and J by 4 bases, with 15 bases left in between. Germline-derived CDR1 and CDR2 are DFQATT and SNEGSKA (reference sequence). This CDR3 has 15 residues. The CDR3 DNA reads TGCAGTGCTAGAGATCCCCGGGAACGGGGAGAGACCCAGTACTTC. This codes for CSARDPRERGETQYF.

This clonotype was seen repeatedly, ten times or more. The chain employs TRBV20-1 and TRBJ2-1; D possibly corresponds to TRBD1 (6 bases). The V end was cut by 0 bases, the J end by 4 bases, with 16 bases between. The CDR3 has 16 residues. Germline V CDR1 and CDR2: DFQATT, SNEGSKA (reference sequence). CDR3 residues: CSARDLVKGGYNEQFF. CDR3 DNA sequence: TGCAGTGCTAGAGATCTGGTGAAAGGGGGTTACAATGAGCAGTTCTTC.

The chain carries TRBV12-3 or TRBV12-4 and TRBJ1-4; the match to TRBD1 covers 7 bases. CDR3 length equals 16 residues. V lost 4 bases and J lost 3; bases outside the gene matches: 8. The CDR3, as DNA: TGTGCCAGCAGTTCCAAACAGGGGTTGGCTAATGAAAAACTGTTTTTT. This codes for CASSSKQGLANEKLFF.

This clonotype has ten or more counts. This sequence joins TRBV5-1 and TRBJ2-1; TRBD2 aligns across 8 bases. The CDR3 is made up of 16 amino acids. Germline CDR1 reads SGHRS; CDR2 reads YFSETQ. V shed 4 bases and J 4 bases; nucleotides not matched to a gene: 10. CDR3 in DNA: TGCGCCAGCAGCGCACGCTTGCCTAGCGGGTACAATGAGCAGTTCTTC. Translation: CASSARLPSGYNEQFF.

This clonotype has only a few counts. This rearrangement joins TRBV6-6 to TRBJ2-2; tentatively, D is TRBD2 (6 bases). Per the germline V gene, CDR1 is MNHNY and CDR2 is SVGAGI (reference sequence). The CDR3 extends over 13 amino acids. Trimming took 8 bases from V and 3 from J, leaving 10 bases between them. The CDR3 region has the DNA TGTGCCAGCTACGGGGACTACACCGGGGAGCTGTTTTTT. Protein sequence: CASYGDYTGELFF.

This clonotype was detected only a few times. The rearrangement links TRBV6-1 to TRBJ2-7; 12 nucleotides agree with TRBD1. J lost 4 bases, V lost 5 bases, and 6 bases had no gene match. Germline V CDR1 and CDR2: MNHNS, SASEGT. The CDR3 covers 15 residues. CDR3 region: CASSTGTGGLYEQYF. CDR3 nucleotide sequence: TGTGCCAGCAGTACCGGGACAGGGGGCCTATACGAGCAGTACTTC.

There are a few counts of this clonotype. This chain joins TRBV7-9 and TRBJ1-1, with D maybe TRBD1 (6 bases). V lost 5 bases to trimming and J lost 4 bases, with 14 bases between them. The CDR3 is 14 residues long. Germline lookup yields CDR1 SEHNR and CDR2 FQNEAQ (reference sequence). The CDR3 coding sequence is TGTGCCAGCAGCGACCAGGGGAGAGGCACTGAAGCTTTCTTT. It is translated as CASSDQGRGTEAFF.

The genes are TRBV9 and TRBJ1-1; D is possibly TRBD1 (5 bases). Germline CDR1 and CDR2: SGDLS and YYNGEE. The CDR3 length is 16 residues. Trimming took 6 bases from V and 4 from J, leaving 22 bases between them. Here the CDR3 DNA reads TGTGCCAGCAACCGATTAAAAAGCCTGACAGTCACTGAAGCTTTCTTT. Residues: CASNRLKSLTVTEAFF.

This chain links TRBV3-1 with TRBJ2-2; 8 positions match TRBD2. The V gene end was trimmed by 0 bases and the J gene end by 1 base; junction bases not matched to a gene: 7. This CDR3 region has 18 residues. CDR1 LGHDT and CDR2 YNNKEL come from the germline V gene (reference sequence). CDR3 nucleotide sequence: TGTGCCAGCAGCCAAGACTTCCGGCTAGCGGGGAACACCGGGGAGCTGTTTTTT. Its translation is CASSQDFRLAGNTGELFF.